This T cell receptor (beta chain) derives from a study of blood T cells in healthy people across ages. The study's findings and limits: Greater diversity and more naive CD4+ cells were seen in long-lived donors than in aged donors.

It was with a sample-barcoded 5' primer and a J-beta primer mix that a second PCR of about 6 to 12 cycles was run. TCRdb used MiXCR to reprocess the 5' RACE reads, holding one entry per CDR3 protein. The repertoire holds some 710,000 distinct CDR3 sequences, with 35% to 50% as singletons. This clonotype turned up a few times. Its matching antigen is unknown. The CDR3 is 16 residues long. Per germline, CDR1 SNHLY and CDR2 FYNNEI. J lost 2 bases, V lost 6 bases, and 5 bases had no gene match. This TCR came from an elderly man in good health. The sample taken for sequencing was blood. This chain connects TRBV2 to TRBJ2-1, with 12 bases identical to TRBD2. CDR3 sequence reads: CASSDRTSGTYNEQFF. CDR3 DNA sequence: TGTGCCAGCAGCGATCGGACTAGCGGGACCTACAATGAGCAGTTCTTC.